This is a list of T cell receptor beta chains from one sample in a study of T cell responses to AZD1222 COVID-19 vaccine. Generated by immunoSEQ multiplex PCR, the TCRdb table keeps only in-frame clones and is missing some. The sample carries about 110,000 clones, around 92% recorded once. Sequenced material: peripheral blood, taken on day 0 of AZD1222 vaccination. Receptor source: an adult in good health. The CDR3 runs from the conserved cysteine through the conserved F or W.

>TRBV28
CASSLRVPGGELFF
>TRBV3-1/TRBV3-2
CASSPRREDYNEQFF
>TRBV6-2/TRBV6-3
CASSPGTGGTTGQPQHF
>TRBV6-5
CASSSDRMYNSPLHF
>TRBV5-1
CASSLAGGTETQYF
>TRBV27
CASTALGSGNTGELFF
>TRBV9
CASSGGGKSYEQYF
>TRBV18
CASSEGTGGNYGYTF
>TRBV28
CASIPPMGQAVNYGYTF
>TRBV4-2
CASSQDDSASYEQYF
>TRBV19
CASTKLVVARPTDGYTF
>TRBV18
CASSPTSGGSGNTIYF
>TRBV18
CAARDRSTDTQYF
>TRBV9
CASSARLAGGTDTQYF
>TRBV18
CASSPALAQYNEQFF
>TRBV19
CASTLREETEAFF
>TRBV27
CASSLRRGARTEAFF
>TRBV3-1/TRBV3-2
CASSPIPWGGNYGYTF
>TRBV2
CASSLQGSYNSPLHF
>TRBV5-1
CASSFGQVNEKLFF
>TRBV7-6
CASSLAYSIGTTHYEQYF
>TRBV19
CASSNYRGQYEQYF
>TRBV24-1
CATSERDRVGEQFF
>TRBV27
CASSRGNTIYF
>TRBV5-4
CASSSPGTSRNEQYF
>TRBV28
CASSLARIIYEQYF
>TRBV15
CATSRDGTSGRVHPFFYEQYF
>TRBV19
CASSTITVYTGELFF
>TRBV6-5
CASSYGTTATDTQYF
>TRBV7-2
CASSLGGSREQFF
>TRBV7-3
CASSPVPGPTYEQYF
>TRBV4-3
CASSQLGTGGLGAFF
>TRBV10-3
CAISFDRDNSPLHF
>TRBV18
CASSPVWREKRTQYF
>TRBV11-3
CASSTGQGWDTF
>TRBV5-4
CASSSTGWKGTQYF
>TRBV4-3
CASSQAQVPQSPLHF
>TRBV5-4
CASSLVPDRAETQYF
>TRBV18
CASSPRQGDYQETQYF
>TRBV5-1
CASSAQNRRQETQYF
>TRBV27
CASSSAGVYQPQHF
>TRBV28
CASTLPDSWSEAFF
>TRBV7-9
CASSPRTGPSPSGANVLTF
>TRBV6-5
CASTRGHTGELFF
>TRBV6-2/TRBV6-3
CASSYSRGKGPTEAFF
>TRBV7-2
CASSASYEQYF